Each of the 17 T cell receptor beta chains below was sequenced from the same sample in a study of technical replicates of blood from several donors. TCRdb's copy holds only in-frame clones and misses some; the assay was immunoSEQ multiplex PCR. The sample lists fewer than 100,000 clones, approximately 96% occurring once. The material sequenced was T cells isolated from PBMCs. The receptors come from a human donor in good health.

The chain links TRBV4-2 to TRBJ2-1; 8 bases map to TRBD2. The CDR3 totals 14 residues. With 3 bases clipped from V and 6 bases from J, the junction kept 4 bases outside the gene matches. CDR1 is LGHNA and CDR2 is YNFKEQ in the germline V gene. The CDR3 loop is CASSHPGGVNEQFF. Written as DNA, the CDR3 is TGTGCCAGCAGCCACCCGGGAGGGGTCAATGAGCAGTTCTTC.

The chain carries TRBV5-4 and TRBJ2-7; 9 bases agree with TRBD2. This CDR3 has 14 amino acids. In germline, CDR1 is SGHNT, CDR2 YYREEE (reference sequence). V was pared by 3 bases and J by 7 bases, with 8 bases of the junction left unmatched. Here the CDR3 reads CASSSGTSSREQYF. The CDR3 nucleotides read TGTGCCAGCAGCTCCGGGACTAGCTCCCGGGAGCAGTACTTC.

The V gene is TRBV4-1, the J gene TRBJ1-1; TRBD1 might be the D (6 bases). V was shortened by 2 bases and J by 4 bases, with 11 bases between the two germline ends. The V gene's germline CDR1 is MGHRA and CDR2 YSYEKL. The CDR3 spans 14 residues. The chain's CDR3 is CASSQHRVSTEAFF. CDR3 coding DNA: TGCGCCAGCAGCCAACACAGGGTTAGCACTGAAGCTTTCTTT.

The chain links TRBV7-7 to TRBJ2-1; 10 positions agree with TRBD2. The CDR3 loop spans 16 amino acids. CDR1 and CDR2 (germline): SSHAT, FNYEAQ (reference sequence). The V segment lost 5 bases and the J segment 6 bases; nucleotides outside the gene matches: 10. The chain's CDR3 is CASSDLAGESGNEQFF. The CDR3 bases are TGTGCCAGCAGCGACCTAGCGGGAGAGTCGGGCAATGAGCAGTTCTTC.

V gene TRBV19 combines with J gene TRBJ2-3; D unresolved. Looked up from germline, CDR1 is LNHDA and CDR2 is SQIVND (reference sequence). The ends were cut back, 6 bases at V and 0 bases at J, with 10 bases in the middle. CDR3 length: 14 residues. The CDR3 region is CASRYGDSTDTQYF. CDR3 DNA sequence: TGTGCCAGTAGGTACGGTGATAGCACAGATACGCAGTATTTT.

This clone was detected only once. This sequence joins TRBV28 and TRBJ1-5, with TRBD1 matching over 10 bases. This CDR3 comprises 16 residues. In germline, CDR1 is MDHEN, CDR2 SYDVKM. Unmatched junction bases numbered 12, after V lost 6 bases and J lost 7 bases. CDR3 bases: TGTGCCAGCAGCTCTAGGGACAGGGGAAGACGACAGCCCCAGCATTTT. Its translation: CASSSRDRGRRQPQHF.

The J gene is TRBJ1-3, the V gene TRBV5-1, with D possibly being TRBD1 (6 bases). Trimming removed 4 bases from V and 3 bases from J, with 8 bases in between. Looked up from germline, CDR1 is SGHRS and CDR2 is YFSETQ. This CDR3 has 13 amino acids. CDR3 sequence reads: CASSPDSGNTIYF. The CDR3 DNA reads as TGCGCCAGCAGCCCGGACAGTGGAAACACCATATATTTT.

This clone showed up just once. V is TRBV4-1 and J is TRBJ2-7; D unclear. V shed 1 base and J shed 6 bases, with 7 bases lying between them. The length of the CDR3 is 12 residues. Germline CDR1 and CDR2: MGHRA and YSYEKL. CDR3 sequence: CASSQGSREQYF. The DNA of the CDR3 is TGCGCCAGCAGCCAAGGTAGTCGCGAGCAGTACTTC.

The chain uses TRBV4-3 and TRBJ2-7; 7 bases align to TRBD1. CDR3 length: 15 residues. The V gene's germline CDR1 is LGHNA and CDR2 YSLEER. J lost 3 bases, V lost 5 bases, and 10 bases had no gene match. The CDR3, as DNA: TGCGCCAGCAGCTGCCCGTGGGACAGTTACTACGAGCAGTACTTC. Encoded protein: CASSCPWDSYYEQYF.

This clone was counted once. The V and J genes are TRBV5-5 and TRBJ2-4; 7 bases agree with TRBD2. The germline gives CDR1 SGHKS, CDR2 YYEKEE (reference sequence). With V trimmed by 4 bases and J by 0 bases, 7 bases remained unmatched. This CDR3 spans 16 amino acids. The CDR3 spells CASSPWEGKAKNIQYF. The CDR3 DNA is TGTGCCAGCAGCCCGTGGGAGGGAAAAGCCAAAAACATTCAGTACTTC. Together with reference TRBV5-5 and TRBJ2-4, the CDR3 gives the full variable domain: DAGVTQSPTHLIKTRGQQVTLRCSPISGHKSVSWYQQVLGQGPQFIFQYYEKEERGRGNFPDRFSARQFPNYSSELNVNALLLGDSALYLCASSPWEGKAKNIQYFGAGTRLSVL.

This CDR3 is CASSDVGTAIGYTF. The DNA for the CDR3 is TGTGCCAGCAGTGACGTCGGGACAGCCATTGGCTACACCTTC. The chain employs TRBV25-1 and TRBJ1-2, with 7 nucleotides matching TRBD1. CDR1 and CDR2 (germline): MGHDK, SYGVNS. The ends lost 3 bases at V and 7 bases at J; junction bases unmatched: 8. CDR3 length equals 14 residues.

The V gene is TRBV30, the J gene TRBJ2-5; D may be TRBD1 (5 bases). Germline loops: CDR1 GTSNPN, CDR2 SVGIG (reference sequence). CDR3 length: 13 amino acids. With 0 bases removed from V and 3 bases from J, the gap between germline ends came to 8 bases. CDR3 sequence: CAWSVGVEETQYF. The CDR3 DNA reads as TGTGCCTGGAGTGTAGGGGTTGAAGAGACCCAGTACTTC.

For the CDR3, the DNA is TGTGCCAGCAGCCAAGATGGAATAGCGGGAGGGCCCGTCGAGCAGTACTTC. It specifies CASSQDGIAGGPVEQYF. The V call is TRBV4-2, the J call TRBJ2-7, with 11 bases aligning to TRBD2. Per the germline V gene, CDR1 is LGHNA and CDR2 is YNFKEQ. The ends lost 0 bases at V and 6 bases at J; junction bases unmatched: 10. CDR3 length equals 17 residues.

V and J are TRBV5-1 and TRBJ2-2, with 9 bases that match TRBD2. The V segment lost 0 bases and the J segment 7 bases; nucleotides outside the gene matches: 7. The germline V gene has CDR1 SGHRS and CDR2 YFSETQ. There are 16 residues in the CDR3. This CDR3 is CASSLVLGTSIGELFF. The CDR3 DNA is TGCGCCAGCAGCTTGGTACTCGGGACTAGCATCGGGGAGCTGTTTTTT.

J is TRBJ1-2 and V is TRBV20-1; D unresolved. V gave up 6 bases and J gave up 5 bases, with 4 bases separating them. The V gene's germline CDR1 is DFQATT and CDR2 SNEGSKA (reference sequence). The CDR3 has 9 amino acids. The CDR3 region is CSAEYGYTF. The CDR3 nucleotides read TGCAGTGCCGAGTATGGCTACACCTTC.

The chain employs TRBV6-4 and TRBJ1-1; TRBD1 aligns across 8 bases. V lost 5 bases, J lost 1 base, and 3 bases stayed unmatched. The germline gives CDR1 MRHNA, CDR2 SNTAGT. This CDR3 has 14 amino acids. The CDR3 region is CASSIQGGNTEAFF. CDR3 bases: TGTGCCAGCAGTATACAGGGGGGGAACACTGAAGCTTTCTTT.

The chain has TRBV30 and TRBJ1-1, with no clear D. Deletions cut 3 bases from V and 2 bases from J, with 16 bases between. The V gene's germline CDR1 is GTSNPN and CDR2 SVGIG (reference sequence). The CDR3 is made up of 15 amino acids. The CDR3 region is CAWSSTDGLNTEAFF. CDR3 sequence (DNA): TGTGCCTGGAGCTCCACGGACGGACTCAACACTGAAGCTTTCTTT.